Below are 13 T cell receptor beta chains sequenced from a single sample in a study of cytomegalovirus exposure and HLA in healthy donors. The PCR used 60 Vbeta and 13 Jbeta primers. The protocol was immunoSEQ multiplex PCR, while the TCRdb copy is restricted to in-frame clones and leaves out a portion. The table lists roughly 200,000 clones, more than 75% of them singletons. Sequencing was carried out using PBMCs. The receptor set was obtained from a woman between 35 and 50 years old in good health and CMV-seronegative.

This chain joins TRBV7-9 and TRBJ2-3, with D possibly TRBD1 on 6 matching bases. Between the trimmed V and J ends, which lost 5 bases and 2 bases, there was a span of 14 bases. Germline V CDR1 and CDR2: SEHNR, FQNEAQ (reference sequence). This CDR3 contains 15 residues. The CDR3 protein is CASSEGDKYTDTQYF. The CDR3, as DNA: TGTGCCAGCAGCGAGGGGGACAAGTACACAGATACGCAGTATTTT. The whole variable domain, filled in from reference TRBV7-9 and TRBJ2-3, reads DTGVSQNPRHKITKRGQNVTFRCDPISEHNRLYWYRQTLGQGPEFLTYFQNEAQLEKSRLLSDRFSAERPKGSFSTLEIQRTEQGDSAMYLCASSEGDKYTDTQYFGPGTRLTVL.

The rearrangement joins TRBV28 to TRBJ1-3, with D perhaps matching TRBD1 (5 bases). The germline V and J ends were trimmed by 6 bases and 2 bases, with 17 bases remaining between them. The CDR3 is 16 residues long. Germline CDR1 MDHEN, CDR2 SYDVKM. The CDR3 sequence is CASSILGAQAGNTIYF. Written as DNA, the CDR3 is TGTGCCAGCAGCATCCTAGGGGCGCAAGCTGGAAACACCATATATTTT.

The rearrangement uses TRBV27 and TRBJ1-2; D might be TRBD1 (6 bases). The CDR3 runs to 15 residues. Trimming cost V 3 bases and J 3 bases, with 14 bases left between them. Per the germline V gene, CDR1 is MNHEY and CDR2 is SMNVEV (reference sequence). CDR3 in amino acids: CASSFTGRGDYGYTF. The CDR3 nucleotides read TGTGCCAGCAGTTTTACAGGGAGGGGGGACTATGGCTACACCTTC.

The chain is built from TRBV7-2 and TRBJ2-2, with TRBD2 matching over 9 bases. CDR1 and CDR2 (germline): SGHTA, FQGNSA. J gave up 3 bases and V 4 bases, and 3 bases lay outside the gene matches. The CDR3 extends over 15 amino acids. The CDR3 region has the DNA TGTGCCAGCAGCTACACTAGCGGGTACACCGGGGAGCTGTTTTTT. Its translation: CASSYTSGYTGELFF.

In this sample, this clone turned up once. The chain combines TRBV27 with TRBJ2-1, with TRBD1 identical over 7 bases. Trimming at V came to 5 bases and at J to 9 bases, leaving 10 bases not matched to a gene. Germline lookup yields CDR1 MNHEY and CDR2 SMNVEV (reference sequence). CDR3 size: 14 residues. CDR3: CASSGARGGSEQFF. CDR3 bases: TGTGCCAGCAGTGGGGCGAGAGGGGGCTCTGAGCAGTTCTTC.

The chain carries TRBV4-1 and TRBJ2-5; 10 positions match TRBD2. V was pared by 3 bases and J by 2 bases, with 3 bases of the junction left unmatched. The CDR3 spans 15 residues. Looked up from germline, CDR1 is MGHRA and CDR2 is YSYEKL. The CDR3 spells CASSHSLAGQETQYF. The CDR3 DNA reads TGCGCCAGCAGCCATTCACTAGCGGGACAAGAGACCCAGTACTTC.

The chain couples TRBV28 to TRBJ1-5; D perhaps matches TRBD1 (6 bases). The V gene lost 5 bases and the J gene lost 3 bases, with 14 bases spanning the gap. CDR1 is MDHEN and CDR2 is SYDVKM in the germline V gene. This CDR3 region has 15 residues. The CDR3, as DNA: TGTGCCAGCAGTGGCTACAGGACAGACAATCAGCCCCAGCATTTT. It encodes CASSGYRTDNQPQHF.

The CDR3 region has the DNA TGTGCCAGCAGCTTAGTTTCAGGGGAGTATGGCTACACCTTC. Translation: CASSLVSGEYGYTF. The V call is TRBV7-2, the J call TRBJ1-2; D might be TRBD1 (6 bases). With 1 base removed from V and 5 bases from J, the gap between germline ends came to 11 bases. The CDR3 runs to 14 residues. In germline, CDR1 is SGHTA, CDR2 FQGNSA. The whole variable domain, filled in from reference TRBV7-2 and TRBJ1-2, reads GAGVSQSPSNKVTEKGKDVELRCDPISGHTALYWYRQSLGQGLEFLIYFQGNSAPDKSGLPSDRFSAERTGGSVSTLTIQRTQQEDSAVYLCASSLVSGEYGYTFGSGTRLTVV.

This chain connects TRBV5-6 to TRBJ2-3; 10 nucleotides agree with TRBD2. Per germline, CDR1 SGHDT and CDR2 YYEEEE. The CDR3 totals 15 residues. With V trimmed by 1 base and J by 5 bases, 4 bases remained unmatched. CDR3 nucleotides: TGTGCCAGCAGCTTGACTAGCGGGATGTTAGATACGCAGTATTTT. Protein: CASSLTSGMLDTQYF. Full variable domain (remainder filled in from reference TRBV5-6 and TRBJ2-3): DAGVTQSPTHLIKTRGQQVTLRCSPKSGHDTVSWYQQALGQGPQFIFQYYEEEERQRGNFPDRFSGHQFPNYSSELNVNALLLGDSALYLCASSLTSGMLDTQYFGPGTRLTVL.

The rearrangement joins TRBV4-1 to TRBJ1-3; 7 nucleotides align to TRBD1. Germline CDR1 reads MGHRA; CDR2 reads YSYEKL. The CDR3 is 15 residues long. With V trimmed by 0 bases and J by 4 bases, 3 bases remained unmatched. The DNA for the CDR3 is TGCGCCAGCAGCCAAGAGAGGGGGCCAGGAAACACCATATATTTT. Residues: CASSQERGPGNTIYF.

This clone showed up just a few times. The chain is built from TRBV28 and TRBJ1-1; TRBD1 aligns across 7 bases. The V gene's germline CDR1 is MDHEN and CDR2 SYDVKM. The CDR3 runs to 13 residues. V shed 2 bases and J 9 bases; nucleotides not matched to a gene: 6. CDR3 sequence: CASSLLTGAKAFF. The CDR3, as DNA: TGTGCCAGCAGTTTACTAACAGGGGCTAAAGCTTTCTTT. The variable domain in full, with the rest retrieved from reference TRBV28 and TRBJ1-1, is DVKVTQSSRYLVKRTGEKVFLECVQDMDHENMFWYRQDPGLGLRLIYFSYDVKMKEKGDIPEGYSVSREKKERFSLILESASTNQTSMYLCASSLLTGAKAFFGQGTRLTVV.

The chain uses TRBV7-8 and TRBJ2-3; a possible D gene is TRBD1 (7 bases). This CDR3 region has 15 residues. The germline gives CDR1 SGHVS, CDR2 FQNEAQ. V was trimmed by 5 bases and J by 0 bases, leaving 12 bases between them. CDR3 protein: CASSGAGQSTDTQYF. DNA for the CDR3: TGTGCCAGCAGCGGGGCGGGACAGAGCACAGATACGCAGTATTTT.

The chain uses TRBV25-1 and TRBJ2-3; D unresolved. The CDR3 extends over 13 amino acids. V lost 8 bases and J 0 bases, leaving 9 bases between the germline ends. The germline CDR1 and CDR2 sequences are MGHDK and SYGVNS. CDR3 sequence (DNA): TGTGCCAGCGCACAGTACAGCACAGATACGCAGTATTTT. Its protein is CASAQYSTDTQYF.